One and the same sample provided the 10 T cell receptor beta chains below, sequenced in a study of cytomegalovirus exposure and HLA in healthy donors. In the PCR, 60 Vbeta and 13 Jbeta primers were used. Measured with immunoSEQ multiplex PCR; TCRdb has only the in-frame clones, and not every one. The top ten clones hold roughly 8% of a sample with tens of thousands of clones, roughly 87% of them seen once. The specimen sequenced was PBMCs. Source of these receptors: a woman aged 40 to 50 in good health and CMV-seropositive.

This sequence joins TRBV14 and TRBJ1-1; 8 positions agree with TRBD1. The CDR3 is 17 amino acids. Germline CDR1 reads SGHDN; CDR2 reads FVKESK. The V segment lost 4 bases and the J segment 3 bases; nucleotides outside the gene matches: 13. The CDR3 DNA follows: TGTGCCAGCAGCCTCCAACCGGGACAGGTTGGGGACACTGAAGCTTTCTTT. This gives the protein CASSLQPGQVGDTEAFF.

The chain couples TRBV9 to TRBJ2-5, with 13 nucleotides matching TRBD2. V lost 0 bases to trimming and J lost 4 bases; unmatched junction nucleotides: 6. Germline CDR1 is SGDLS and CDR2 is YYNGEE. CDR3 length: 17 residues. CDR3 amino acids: CASSVGGGLAGSETQYF. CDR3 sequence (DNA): TGTGCCAGCAGCGTAGGAGGGGGACTAGCGGGGTCAGAGACCCAGTACTTC.

The DNA of the CDR3 is TGTGCCAGCAGCTCCCAGACCCAGGCAGGGGGAAAACTGTTTTTT. Its translation: CASSSQTQAGGKLFF. This rearrangement joins TRBV27 to TRBJ1-4; 7 nucleotides agree with TRBD1. V shed 6 bases and J 10 bases; nucleotides not matched to a gene: 14. Germline V CDR1 and CDR2: MNHEY, SMNVEV (reference sequence). This CDR3 is 15 amino acids long.

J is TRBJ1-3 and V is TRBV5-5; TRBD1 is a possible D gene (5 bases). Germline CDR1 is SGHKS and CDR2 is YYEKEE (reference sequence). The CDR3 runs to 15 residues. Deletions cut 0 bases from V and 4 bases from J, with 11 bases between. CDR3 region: CASSLGQFRGNTIYF. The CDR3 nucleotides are TGTGCCAGCAGCTTGGGACAGTTTAGGGGAAACACCATATATTTT.

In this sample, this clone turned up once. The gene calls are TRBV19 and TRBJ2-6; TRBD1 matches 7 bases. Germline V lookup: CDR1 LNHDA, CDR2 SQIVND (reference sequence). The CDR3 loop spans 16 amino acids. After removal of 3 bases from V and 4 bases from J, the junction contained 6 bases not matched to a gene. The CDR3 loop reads CASSITGAEGANVLTF. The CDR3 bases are TGTGCCAGTAGTATTACAGGGGCGGAAGGGGCCAACGTCCTGACTTTC.

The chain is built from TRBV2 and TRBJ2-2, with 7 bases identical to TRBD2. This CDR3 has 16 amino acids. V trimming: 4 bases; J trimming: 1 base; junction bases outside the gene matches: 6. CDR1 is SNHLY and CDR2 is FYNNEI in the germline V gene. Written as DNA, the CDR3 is TGTGCCAGCAGTGGGTGGCGGGAGATGAACACCGGGGAGCTGTTTTTT. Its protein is CASSGWREMNTGELFF. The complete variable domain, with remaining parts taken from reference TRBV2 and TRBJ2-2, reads EPEVTQTPSHQVTQMGQEVILRCVPISNHLYFYWYRQILGQKVEFLVSFYNNEISEKSEIFDDQFSVERPDGSNFTLKIRSTKLEDSAMYFCASSGWREMNTGELFFGEGSRLTVL.

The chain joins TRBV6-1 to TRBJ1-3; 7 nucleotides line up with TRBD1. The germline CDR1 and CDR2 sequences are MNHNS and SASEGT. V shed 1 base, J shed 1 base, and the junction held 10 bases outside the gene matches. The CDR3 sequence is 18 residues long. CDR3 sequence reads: CASSEVGGRRSSGNTIYF. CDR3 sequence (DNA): TGTGCCAGCAGTGAAGTAGGGGGCCGTCGAAGTTCTGGAAACACCATATATTTT.

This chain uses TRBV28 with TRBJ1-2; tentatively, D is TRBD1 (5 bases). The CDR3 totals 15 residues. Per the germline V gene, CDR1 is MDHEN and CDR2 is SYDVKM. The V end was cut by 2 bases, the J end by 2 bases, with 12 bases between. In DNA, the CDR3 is TGTGCCAGCAGTTTAACGGCAGGGTCAAACTATGGCTACACCTTC. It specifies CASSLTAGSNYGYTF.

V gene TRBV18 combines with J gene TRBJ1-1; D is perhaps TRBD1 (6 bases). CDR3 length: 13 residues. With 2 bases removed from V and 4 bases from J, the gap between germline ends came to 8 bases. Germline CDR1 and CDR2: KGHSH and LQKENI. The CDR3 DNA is TGTGCCAGCTCACCAGTGACAGGCACTGAAGCTTTCTTT. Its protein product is CASSPVTGTEAFF. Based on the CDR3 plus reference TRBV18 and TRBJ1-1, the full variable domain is NAGVMQNPRHLVRRRGQEARLRCSPMKGHSHVYWYRQLPEEGLKFMVYLQKENIIDESGMPKERFSAEFPKEGPSILRIQQVVRGDSAAYFCASSPVTGTEAFFGQGTRLTVV.

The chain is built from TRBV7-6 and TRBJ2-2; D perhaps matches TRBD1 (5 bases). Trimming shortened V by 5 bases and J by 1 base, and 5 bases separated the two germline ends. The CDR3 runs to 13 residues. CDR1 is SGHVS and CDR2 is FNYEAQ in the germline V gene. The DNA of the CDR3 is TGTGCCAGCAGCACAGGGAACACCGGGGAGCTGTTTTTT. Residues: CASSTGNTGELFF.